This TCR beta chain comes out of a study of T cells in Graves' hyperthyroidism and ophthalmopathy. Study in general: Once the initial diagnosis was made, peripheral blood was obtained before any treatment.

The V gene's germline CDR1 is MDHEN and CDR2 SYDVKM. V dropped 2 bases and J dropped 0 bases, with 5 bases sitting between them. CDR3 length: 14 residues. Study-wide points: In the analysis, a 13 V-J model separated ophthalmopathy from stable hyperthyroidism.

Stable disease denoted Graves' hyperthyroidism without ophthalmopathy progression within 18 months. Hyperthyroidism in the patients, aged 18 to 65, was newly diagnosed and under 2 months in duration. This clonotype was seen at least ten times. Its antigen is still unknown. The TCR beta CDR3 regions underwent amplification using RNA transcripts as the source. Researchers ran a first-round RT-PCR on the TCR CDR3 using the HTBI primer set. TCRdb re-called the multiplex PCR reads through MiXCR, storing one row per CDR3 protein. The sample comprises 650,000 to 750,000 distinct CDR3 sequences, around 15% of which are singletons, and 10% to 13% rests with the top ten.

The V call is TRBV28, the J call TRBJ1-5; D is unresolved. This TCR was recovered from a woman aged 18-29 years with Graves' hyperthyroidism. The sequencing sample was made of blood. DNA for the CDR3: TGTGCCAGCAGTTTAAAATTTAGCAATCAGCCCCAGCATTTT. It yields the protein CASSLKFSNQPQHF.